The present entry profiles one T cell receptor (beta chain) with its context. Only in-frame clones appear in the TCRdb table, and some are missing; sequencing was by immunoSEQ multiplex PCR. The data hold approximately 49,000 clones, with roughly nine tenths observed a single time. This sample was taken from a study of control samples from healthy donors and cancer patients. Germline CDR1 is MGHRA and CDR2 is YSYEKL. The CDR3 is made up of 12 amino acids. Trimming left V 2 bases short and J 5 bases short, with 4 bases between. The receptor was derived from a man aged 35 to 55 with colorectal cancer. The V and J genes are TRBV4-1 and TRBJ1-5; D gene uncertain. The material sequenced was PBMCs. CDR3 bases: TGCGCCAGCAGCCAACCTTATCAGCCCCAGCATTTT. Its translation is CASSQPYQPQHF.